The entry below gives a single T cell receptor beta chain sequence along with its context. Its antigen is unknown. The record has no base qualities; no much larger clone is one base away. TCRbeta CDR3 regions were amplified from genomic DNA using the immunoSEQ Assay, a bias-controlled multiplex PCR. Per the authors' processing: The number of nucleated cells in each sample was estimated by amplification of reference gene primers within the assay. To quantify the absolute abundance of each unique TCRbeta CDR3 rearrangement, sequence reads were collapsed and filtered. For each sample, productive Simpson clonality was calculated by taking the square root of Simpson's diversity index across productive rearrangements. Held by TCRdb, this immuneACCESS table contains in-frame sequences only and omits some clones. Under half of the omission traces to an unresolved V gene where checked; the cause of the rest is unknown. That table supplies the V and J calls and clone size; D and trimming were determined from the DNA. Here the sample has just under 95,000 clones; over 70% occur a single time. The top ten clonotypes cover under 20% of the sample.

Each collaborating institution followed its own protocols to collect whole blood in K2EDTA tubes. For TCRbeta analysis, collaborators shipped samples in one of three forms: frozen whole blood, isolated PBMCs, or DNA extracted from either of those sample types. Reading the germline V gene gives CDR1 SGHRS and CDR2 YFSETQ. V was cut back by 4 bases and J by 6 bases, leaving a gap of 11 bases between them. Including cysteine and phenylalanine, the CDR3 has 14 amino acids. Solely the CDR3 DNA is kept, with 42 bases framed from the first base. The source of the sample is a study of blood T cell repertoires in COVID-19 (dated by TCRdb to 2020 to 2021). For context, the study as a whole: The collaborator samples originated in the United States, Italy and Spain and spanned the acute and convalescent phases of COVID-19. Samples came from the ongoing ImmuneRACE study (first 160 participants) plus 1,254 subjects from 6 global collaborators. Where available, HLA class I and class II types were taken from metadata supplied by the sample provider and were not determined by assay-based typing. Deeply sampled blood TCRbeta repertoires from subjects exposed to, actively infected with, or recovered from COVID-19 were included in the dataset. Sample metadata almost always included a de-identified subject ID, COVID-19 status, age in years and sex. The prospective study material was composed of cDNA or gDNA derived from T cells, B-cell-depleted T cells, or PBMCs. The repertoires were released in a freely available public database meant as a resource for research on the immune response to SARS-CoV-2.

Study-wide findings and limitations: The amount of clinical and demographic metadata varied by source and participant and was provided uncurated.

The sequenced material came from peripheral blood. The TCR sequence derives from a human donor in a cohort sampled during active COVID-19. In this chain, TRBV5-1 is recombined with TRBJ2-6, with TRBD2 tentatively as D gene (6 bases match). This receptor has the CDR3 CASSGDSQANVLTF. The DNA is TGCGCCAGCAGCGGGGACTCTCAGGCCAACGTCCTGACTTTC. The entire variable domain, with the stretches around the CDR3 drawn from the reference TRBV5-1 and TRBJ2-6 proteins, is KAGVTQTPRYLIKTRGQQVTLSCSPISGHRSVSWYQQTPGQGLQFLFEYFSETQRNKGNFPGRFSGRQFSNSRSEMNVSTLELGDSALYLCASSGDSQANVLTFGAGSRLTVL.